The rows below give T cell receptor beta chains drawn from one sample of a study of cytomegalovirus exposure and HLA in healthy donors. Some clones are missing from TCRdb's copy, which holds only in-frame ones; the method was immunoSEQ multiplex PCR. This repertoire shows around 19,000 clones, less than 85% found once; its top ten account for about 22%. Sequenced sample: PBMCs. The receptor source for this set is a human donor in good health. CDR3s include the opening cysteine and the closing phenylalanine or tryptophan. Each record gives: clone size, D gene, V gene, J gene, CDR3 protein, CDR3 DNA. The D gene is left open where the match is weak. Not every row has a clone size; where given, it reads once, few, many or a size class.

>.|.|TRBV18|TRBJ2-7
CASSLKQGYEQYF
TGTGCCAGCTCTCTAAAACAGGGCTACGAGCAGTACTTC
>once|.|TRBV9|TRBJ2-7
CASSVGPGNYEQYF
TGTGCCAGCAGCGTAGGTCCAGGGAACTACGAGCAGTACTTC
>.|.|TRBV5-6|TRBJ2-2
CASSFSTGELFF
TGTGCCAGCAGCTTTAGTACCGGGGAGCTGTTTTTT
>.|.|TRBV19|TRBJ2-5
CASSMGSQGETQYF
TGTGCCAGTAGTATGGGGTCTCAGGGGGAGACCCAGTACTTC
>.|TRBD1|TRBV11-3|TRBJ1-1
CASSSNRGPLTEAFF
TGTGCCAGCAGCTCGAACAGGGGGCCCTTGACTGAAGCTTTCTTT
>.|.|TRBV19|TRBJ1-3
CASSPGGSSGNTIYF
TGTGCCAGTAGTCCCGGAGGGTCCTCTGGAAACACCATATATTTT
>.|.|TRBV25-1|TRBJ2-5
CASSDPPIETQYF
TGTGCCAGCAGTGATCCCCCCATAGAGACCCAGTACTTC
>few|TRBD2|TRBV27|TRBJ2-5
CASSLSTSGGEETQYF
TGTGCCAGCAGTTTATCGACTAGCGGGGGAGAAGAGACCCAGTACTTC
>.|TRBD1|TRBV14|TRBJ2-2
CASSIRTGKNTGELFF
TGTGCCAGCAGCATAAGGACAGGAAAGAACACCGGGGAGCTGTTTTTT
>.|TRBD2|TRBV9|TRBJ2-1
CASSPPGLAGFNEQFF
TGTGCCAGCAGCCCACCGGGACTAGCGGGTTTCAATGAGCAGTTCTTC